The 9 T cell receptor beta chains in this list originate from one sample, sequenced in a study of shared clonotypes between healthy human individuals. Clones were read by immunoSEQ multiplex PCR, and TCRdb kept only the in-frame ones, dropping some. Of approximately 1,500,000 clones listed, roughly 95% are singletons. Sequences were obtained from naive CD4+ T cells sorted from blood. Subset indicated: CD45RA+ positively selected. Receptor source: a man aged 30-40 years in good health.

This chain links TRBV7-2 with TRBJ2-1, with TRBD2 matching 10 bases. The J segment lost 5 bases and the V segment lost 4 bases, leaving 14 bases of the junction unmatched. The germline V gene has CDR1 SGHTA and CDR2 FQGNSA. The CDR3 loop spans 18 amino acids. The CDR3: CASSSRSFRTSGNNEQFF. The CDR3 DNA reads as TGTGCCAGCAGCTCCCGAAGCTTTAGGACTAGCGGAAACAATGAGCAGTTCTTC.

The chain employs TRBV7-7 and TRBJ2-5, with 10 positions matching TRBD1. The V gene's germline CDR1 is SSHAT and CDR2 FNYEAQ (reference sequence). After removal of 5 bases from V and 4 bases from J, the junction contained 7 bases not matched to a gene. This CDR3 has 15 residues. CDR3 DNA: TGTGCCAGCAGCCTGGGACAGGGGTTACGAGAGACCCAGTACTTC. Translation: CASSLGQGLRETQYF.

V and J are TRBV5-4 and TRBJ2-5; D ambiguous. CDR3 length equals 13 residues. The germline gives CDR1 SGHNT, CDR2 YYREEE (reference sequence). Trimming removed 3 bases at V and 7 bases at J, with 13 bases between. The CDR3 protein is CASSSGLRPTQYF. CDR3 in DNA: TGTGCCAGCAGCTCTGGTTTGCGTCCGACCCAGTACTTC.

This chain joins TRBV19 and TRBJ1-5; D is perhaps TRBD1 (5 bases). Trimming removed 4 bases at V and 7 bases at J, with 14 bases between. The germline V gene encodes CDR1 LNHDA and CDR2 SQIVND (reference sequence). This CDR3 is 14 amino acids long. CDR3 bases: TGTGCCAGTAGTACCGGGACCCTTAGCCAGCCCCAGCATTTT. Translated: CASSTGTLSQPQHF.

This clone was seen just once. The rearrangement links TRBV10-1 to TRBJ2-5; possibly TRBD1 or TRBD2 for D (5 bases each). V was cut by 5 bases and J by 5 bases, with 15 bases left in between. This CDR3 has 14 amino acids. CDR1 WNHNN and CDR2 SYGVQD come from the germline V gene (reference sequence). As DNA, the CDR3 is TGCGCCAGCAGTAAAAGCGGATCAGGGGAGACCCAGTACTTC. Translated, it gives CASSKSGSGETQYF.

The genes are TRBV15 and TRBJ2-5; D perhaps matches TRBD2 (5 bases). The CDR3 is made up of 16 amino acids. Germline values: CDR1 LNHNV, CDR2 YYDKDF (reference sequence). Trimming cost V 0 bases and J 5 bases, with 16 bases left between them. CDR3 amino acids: CATSRDLGRRGETQYF. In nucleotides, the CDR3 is TGTGCCACCAGCAGAGATTTGGGCAGGAGAGGGGAGACCCAGTACTTC.

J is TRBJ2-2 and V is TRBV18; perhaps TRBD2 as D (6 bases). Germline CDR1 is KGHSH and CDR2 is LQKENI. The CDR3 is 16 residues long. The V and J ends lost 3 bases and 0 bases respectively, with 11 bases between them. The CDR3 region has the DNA TGTGCCAGCTCACCCCCACGGGGGTCGAACACCGGGGAGCTGTTTTTT. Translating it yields CASSPPRGSNTGELFF.

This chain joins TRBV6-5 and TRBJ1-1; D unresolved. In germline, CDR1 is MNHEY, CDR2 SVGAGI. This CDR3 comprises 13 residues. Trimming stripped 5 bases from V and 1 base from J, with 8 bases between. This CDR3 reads CASSRMANTEAFF. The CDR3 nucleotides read TGTGCCAGCAGTCGCATGGCGAACACTGAAGCTTTCTTT.

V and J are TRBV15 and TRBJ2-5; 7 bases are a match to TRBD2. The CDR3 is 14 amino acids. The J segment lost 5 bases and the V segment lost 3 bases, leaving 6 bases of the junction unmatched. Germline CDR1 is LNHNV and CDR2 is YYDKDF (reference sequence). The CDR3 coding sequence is TGTGCCACCAGCAGTGGCGGGAGTTGGGAGACCCAGTACTTC. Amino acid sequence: CATSSGGSWETQYF.